One and the same sample provided the 18 T cell receptor beta chains below, sequenced in a study of CD8 T cells in Susac syndrome (dated by TCRdb to between 2018 and 2021). The protocol used for the library was the immunoSEQ multiplex PCR assay. RNA was extracted using the RNeasy kit, and about 0.5 to 1 microgram was reverse transcribed with random hexamers. The public reads were run again by TCRdb, first through fastp at Q25 and then through MiXCR, and only productive beta chains were kept. Every CDR3 protein is listed once, alongside the most common genes and DNA of its rows. In all, the sample holds some 100,000 distinct CDR3 sequences, and approximately 90% of those were seen once. Around 0.12% of the sample belongs to the ten largest clones. Material for sequencing was CD8+ T cells from PBMCs. The receptors were gathered from a human donor in good health.

The chain recombines TRBV4-2 with TRBJ2-7, with 10 bases fitting TRBD1. V shed 5 bases and J 5 bases; nucleotides not matched to a gene: 6. Germline lookup yields CDR1 LGHNA and CDR2 YNFKEQ. The CDR3 is 14 residues long. The CDR3 loop reads CASSLDRGSNEQYF. The DNA of the CDR3 is TGTGCCAGCAGCTTGGACAGGGGGAGCAACGAGCAGTACTTC.

The chain combines TRBV19 with TRBJ2-2; perhaps TRBD1 as D (5 bases). Germline values: CDR1 LNHDA, CDR2 SQIVND (reference sequence). Trimming removed 1 base at V and 4 bases at J, with 10 bases between. This CDR3 comprises 15 residues. CDR3 sequence: CASSIGGQGTGELFF. CDR3 DNA: TGTGCCAGTAGTATAGGCGGTCAGGGCACCGGGGAGCTGTTTTTT.

This chain joins TRBV7-9 and TRBJ1-5; TRBD1 is a possible D gene (5 bases). CDR1 SEHNR and CDR2 FQNEAQ come from the germline V gene (reference sequence). Between the trimmed V and J ends, which lost 1 base and 0 bases, there was a span of 7 bases. The CDR3 extends over 15 amino acids. The CDR3 spells CASSLGQISNQPQHF. CDR3 nucleotides: TGTGCCAGCAGCTTAGGACAGATTAGCAATCAGCCCCAGCATTTT. The whole variable domain, remainder taken from reference TRBV7-9 and TRBJ1-5, is DTGVSQNPRHKITKRGQNVTFRCDPISEHNRLYWYRQTLGQGPEFLTYFQNEAQLEKSRLLSDRFSAERPKGSFSTLEIQRTEQGDSAMYLCASSLGQISNQPQHFGDGTRLSIL.

The chain carries TRBV29-1 and TRBJ1-4, with TRBD1 as a possible D gene (5 bases). V was trimmed by 4 bases and J by 7 bases, leaving 16 bases between them. The CDR3 contains 14 residues. Germline values: CDR1 SQVTM, CDR2 ANQGSEA. CDR3 DNA: TGCAGCGTTGTGGTTCCGGCCCAGGGTGAAAAACTGTTTTTT. This sequence encodes CSVVVPAQGEKLFF. Using reference TRBV29-1 and TRBJ1-4 for the parts outside the CDR3, the full variable domain is SAVISQKPSRDICQRGTSLTIQCQVDSQVTMMFWYRQQPGQSLTLIATANQGSEATYESGFVIDKFPISRPNLTFSTLTVSNMSPEDSSIYLCSVVVPAQGEKLFFGSGTQLSVL.

The chain employs TRBV20-1 and TRBJ1-6; a possible D gene is TRBD1 (5 bases). With 0 bases removed from V and 11 bases from J, the gap between germline ends came to 17 bases. This CDR3 has 15 residues. The germline V gene encodes CDR1 DFQATT and CDR2 SNEGSKA (reference sequence). The CDR3 region is CSARDRGGRGAPLHF. Written as DNA, the CDR3 is TGCAGTGCTAGAGATCGAGGAGGACGGGGGGCACCCCTCCACTTT.

This chain links TRBV6-2 or TRBV6-3 with TRBJ1-5; no reliable D call. Germline CDR1 is MNHEY and CDR2 is SVGEGT. V shed 2 bases and J shed 6 bases, with 14 bases lying between them. This CDR3 comprises 15 residues. The CDR3 here is CASSYDRPEIQPQHF. In DNA form, the CDR3 reads TGTGCCAGCAGTTACGATAGACCCGAAATTCAGCCCCAGCATTTT.

The V and J genes are TRBV7-6 and TRBJ2-1; 9 bases align to TRBD2. V was clipped by 0 bases and J by 2 bases; unmatched bases: 2. Germline V CDR1 and CDR2: SGHVS, FNYEAQ. This CDR3 region has 16 residues. The CDR3 reads CASSLASGSTYNEQFF. The DNA of the CDR3 is TGTGCCAGCAGCTTAGCTAGCGGGAGCACCTACAATGAGCAGTTCTTC.

The chain joins TRBV30 to TRBJ2-1; maybe TRBD2 (6 bases). CDR3 size: 14 residues. Looked up from germline, CDR1 is GTSNPN and CDR2 is SVGIG (reference sequence). V lost 2 bases, J lost 6 bases, and 14 bases lay in between. CDR3 protein: CAWSWSGVGNEQFF. CDR3 DNA: TGTGCCTGGAGTTGGTCGGGGGTGGGCAATGAGCAGTTCTTC.

The V call is TRBV12-3 or TRBV12-4, the J call TRBJ2-1; D is undetermined. The CDR3 runs to 14 residues. The V gene lost 5 bases and the J gene lost 0 bases, with 8 bases spanning the gap. DNA of the CDR3: TGTGCCAGCAGTAACGAAAGCTCCTACAATGAGCAGTTCTTC. This encodes CASSNESSYNEQFF.

V is TRBV7-2 and J is TRBJ1-1, with D tentatively TRBD1 (5 bases). The V end was cut by 6 bases, the J end by 0 bases, with 14 bases between. This CDR3 contains 15 residues. Per germline, CDR1 SGHTA and CDR2 FQGNSA. CDR3: CASRPPGIMNTEAFF. DNA of the CDR3: TGTGCCAGCAGGCCCCCAGGGATCATGAACACTGAAGCTTTCTTT. Together with reference TRBV7-2 and TRBJ1-1, the CDR3 gives the full variable domain: GAGVSQSPSNKVTEKGKDVELRCDPISGHTALYWYRQSLGQGLEFLIYFQGNSAPDKSGLPSDRFSAERTGGSVSTLTIQRTQQEDSAVYLCASRPPGIMNTEAFFGQGTRLTVV.

The chain carries TRBV19 and TRBJ1-5; D might be TRBD1 (5 bases). Trimming cost V 0 bases and J 3 bases, with 9 bases left between them. The CDR3 is 15 amino acids. Per germline, CDR1 LNHDA and CDR2 SQIVND (reference sequence). CDR3 amino acids: CASSIDNRLNQPQHF. CDR3 DNA sequence: TGTGCCAGTAGTATAGATAACAGGCTCAATCAGCCCCAGCATTTT.

V and J are TRBV29-1 and TRBJ1-1; D ambiguous. The length of the CDR3 is 11 residues. V was pared by 7 bases and J by 7 bases, with 13 bases between. Germline CDR1 reads SQVTM; CDR2 reads ANQGSEA. The chain's CDR3 is CSEKLGLEAFF. Written as DNA, the CDR3 is TGCAGCGAGAAACTGGGCCTTGAAGCTTTCTTT. The whole variable domain, remainder taken from reference TRBV29-1 and TRBJ1-1, is SAVISQKPSRDICQRGTSLTIQCQVDSQVTMMFWYRQQPGQSLTLIATANQGSEATYESGFVIDKFPISRPNLTFSTLTVSNMSPEDSSIYLCSEKLGLEAFFGQGTRLTVV.

This clonotype has only one observation. The chain links TRBV7-8 to TRBJ2-7; no definite D call. CDR1 is SGHVS, CDR2 FQNEAQ, per germline. Trimming took off 5 bases at V and 3 bases at J, with 11 bases between the two ends. This CDR3 has 13 residues. CDR3 nucleotides: TGTGCCAGCAGCCCCGGGCAAGTCTACGAGCAGTACTTC. It yields the protein CASSPGQVYEQYF.

The genes are TRBV19 and TRBJ2-5, with D possibly being TRBD2 (5 bases). The length of the CDR3 is 15 residues. V dropped 6 bases and J dropped 4 bases, with 18 bases sitting between them. Germline V gene sequence: CDR1 LNHDA, CDR2 SQIVND (reference sequence). CDR3 nucleotides: TGTGCCAGTAGCTCCGGACGCGGGTCGGGAGAGACCCAGTACTTC. Protein: CASSSGRGSGETQYF.

The chain employs TRBV20-1 and TRBJ1-5; perhaps TRBD1 as D (6 bases). V was trimmed by 5 bases and J by 2 bases, leaving 13 bases between them. The germline V gene has CDR1 DFQATT and CDR2 SNEGSKA (reference sequence). The CDR3 is made up of 14 amino acids. The DNA for the CDR3 is TGCAGTGCTGGGCCCCCAGGGGGCAATCAGCCCCAGCATTTT. This gives the protein CSAGPPGGNQPQHF.

Only one count was recorded for this clonotype. V is TRBV29-1 and J is TRBJ2-1; D possibly matches TRBD1 or TRBD2 (7 bases each). CDR1 and CDR2 from the germline V gene are SQVTM and ANQGSEA. Trimming cost V 7 bases and J 7 bases, with 20 bases left between them. The CDR3 loop spans 14 amino acids. CDR3 sequence reads: CSAVLGGGGNEQFF. Here the CDR3 DNA reads TGCAGCGCCGTCTTAGGGGGCGGGGGAAATGAGCAGTTCTTC.

V and J are TRBV12-5 and TRBJ1-2, with D tentatively TRBD1 (6 bases). V was pared by 2 bases and J by 13 bases, with 14 bases between. The germline CDR1 and CDR2 sequences are LGHNT and FRNRAP. The CDR3 runs 12 residues. The CDR3 protein is CASGLRGQDATF. The CDR3 nucleotides are TGTGCTAGTGGTTTGCGGGGACAAGATGCCACCTTC.

Only one count was recorded for this clonotype. The chain is built from TRBV6-2 or TRBV6-3 and TRBJ2-7; tentative D call: TRBD1 (6 bases). CDR1 is MNHEY and CDR2 is SVGEGT in the germline V gene. This CDR3 comprises 16 residues. The V gene lost 2 bases and the J gene lost 6 bases, with 20 bases spanning the gap. The CDR3: CASSYPLDRSQREQYF. DNA of the CDR3: TGTGCCAGCAGTTACCCTCTGGACAGATCCCAGCGCGAGCAGTACTTC.